A selection of T cell receptor beta chains follows, all from one sample in a study of shared clonotypes between healthy human individuals. Profiled with immunoSEQ multiplex PCR; TCRdb holds only in-frame clones, not every one. The table includes about 1.5 million clones, approximately 98% detected once. Sample: naive CD4+ T cells sorted from blood. These receptors all stem from a man in his thirties or forties in good health. Each CDR3 is given with its conserved first and last residue. D genes are given only for firm matches.

j_call,d_call,v_call,cdr3_nt,cdr3_aa
TRBJ2-7,NA,TRBV30,TGTGCCTGGAGAACGGCCCACGAGCAGTACTTC,CAWRTAHEQYF
TRBJ1-1,NA,TRBV7-2,TGTGCCAGCGGCGAGCAGACAGGTACTGAAGCTTTCTTT,CASGEQTGTEAFF
TRBJ1-2,NA,TRBV28,TGTGCCAGCAGTACTTCACCAAGGGGCTACACCTTC,CASSTSPRGYTF
TRBJ2-7,TRBD2,TRBV7-2,TGTGCCAGCAGCCACGGACTAGCGGATACCTACGAGCAGTACTTC,CASSHGLADTYEQYF
TRBJ1-2,TRBD1,TRBV28,TGTGCCAGCAGTTTCCTCCGGGACAGGAATGGCTACACCTTC,CASSFLRDRNGYTF
TRBJ2-2,TRBD2,TRBV14,TGTGCCAGCAGCCCCCGGCTAGCGGGAGTTGCAGGCGGGGAGCTGTTTTTT,CASSPRLAGVAGGELFF
TRBJ2-1,TRBD2,TRBV9,TGTGCCAGCAGCGTTGAACTAGCGGGAGCCAATGAGCAGTTCTTC,CASSVELAGANEQFF
TRBJ2-2,NA,TRBV9,TGTGCCAGCAGCGTAGTGACCGGGGAGCTGTTTTTT,CASSVVTGELFF
TRBJ1-5,NA,TRBV9,TGTGCCAGCAGCCCGGTCAGGGTCGGTGTTCAGCCCCAGCATTTT,CASSPVRVGVQPQHF
TRBJ1-3,NA,TRBV27,TGTGCCAGCAGCCTAAGACCCGGAAACACCATATATTTT,CASSLRPGNTIYF
TRBJ2-1,TRBD1,TRBV12-5,TGTGCTAGTGGTGAAGGACAGGGGGCGGCCAATGAGCAGTTCTTC,CASGEGQGAANEQFF
TRBJ1-5,NA,TRBV19,TGTGCCAGTAGTATATTGGGGGCGCTCAATCAGCCCCAGCATTTT,CASSILGALNQPQHF
TRBJ2-7,NA,TRBV6-1,TGTGCCAGCTCCCGGGAGACGCACTACGAGCAGTACTTC,CASSRETHYEQYF
TRBJ1-1,TRBD1,TRBV5-6,TGTGCCAGCAGCTTGGGCTCCGGGACAGGGAGGTGGGCGGCTTTCTTT,CASSLGSGTGRWAAFF
TRBJ2-7,NA,TRBV21-1,TGTGCCAGCAGCAAAGTAAGACAGGGGGCGCGTTACGAGCAGTACTTC,CASSKVRQGARYEQYF
TRBJ2-2,TRBD2,TRBV5-1,TGCGCCAGCAGCTTGGGGACTAGCGTTTCCGGGGAGCTGTTTTTT,CASSLGTSVSGELFF
TRBJ2-7,NA,TRBV7-8,TGTGCCAGCAGCATATCAGGCGGGATTTCCTACGAGCAGTACTTC,CASSISGGISYEQYF